The 31 T cell receptor beta chains reported below all come from one sample, sequenced in a study of blood T cell repertoires in COVID-19. Generated by immunoSEQ multiplex PCR, the TCRdb table keeps only in-frame clones and is missing some. The data show roughly 180,000 clones, with roughly 92% seen just once and 0.7% to 0.8% held by the top ten. The source material was peripheral blood. The origin of the receptors is a young man with COVID-19, enrolled during active disease.

J is TRBJ1-2 and V is TRBV5-1; 7 positions match TRBD1. CDR3 length: 14 amino acids. Germline V gene sequence: CDR1 SGHRS, CDR2 YFSETQ. Losses at the gene ends were 5 bases for V and 4 bases for J; bases not matched to a gene: 8. The CDR3 region has the DNA TGCGCCAGCAGACCTACAGGGGACCTCTATGGCTACACCTTC. It translates to CASRPTGDLYGYTF.

This chain joins TRBV6-2 or TRBV6-3 and TRBJ2-2; no clear D gene. The CDR3 runs to 15 residues. Germline CDR1 reads MNHEY; CDR2 reads SVGEGT. The V and J ends lost 2 bases and 3 bases respectively, with 10 bases between them. CDR3 bases: TGTGCCAGCAGTTACCAGGCCGTGGACACCGGGGAGCTGTTTTTT. Translated: CASSYQAVDTGELFF.

This chain links TRBV5-1 with TRBJ1-6; D is unresolved. The V gene's germline CDR1 is SGHRS and CDR2 YFSETQ. The CDR3 has 14 residues. The V end was cut by 4 bases, the J end by 7 bases, with 12 bases between. As DNA, the CDR3 is TGCGCCAGCAGCGCGGGTGGGGAGAATTCACCCCTCCACTTT. It encodes CASSAGGENSPLHF.

This chain uses TRBV20-1 with TRBJ2-7; D call uncertain. The CDR3 loop spans 11 amino acids. Between the trimmed V and J ends, which lost 0 bases and 6 bases, there was a span of 6 bases. The germline V gene encodes CDR1 DFQATT and CDR2 SNEGSKA (reference sequence). This CDR3 is CSAREAREQYF. The CDR3 nucleotides are TGCAGTGCTAGAGAAGCTCGCGAGCAGTACTTC.

The chain employs TRBV18 and TRBJ2-1; 11 nucleotides line up with TRBD2. The ends lost 3 bases at V and 8 bases at J; junction bases unmatched: 6. This CDR3 contains 15 residues. From germline, CDR1 is KGHSH and CDR2 LQKENI. The CDR3 DNA follows: TGTGCCAGCTCACCGGGTAGCGGGGGGGCCTATGAGCAGTTCTTC. It translates to CASSPGSGGAYEQFF.

The V call is TRBV12-3 or TRBV12-4, the J call TRBJ1-1; 7 bases align to TRBD1. The ends lost 5 bases at V and 3 bases at J; junction bases unmatched: 3. This CDR3 is built from 13 residues. This CDR3 reads CASSRQGHTEAFF. The DNA of the CDR3 is TGTGCCAGCAGTAGACAGGGACACACTGAAGCTTTCTTT.

The chain uses TRBV9 and TRBJ1-1; 9 nucleotides match TRBD1. From germline, CDR1 is SGDLS and CDR2 YYNGEE. With 5 bases clipped from V and 5 bases from J, the junction kept 4 bases outside the gene matches. The CDR3 runs 13 residues. CDR3 residues: CASSTGGGTEAFF. CDR3 coding DNA: TGTGCCAGCAGTACAGGGGGCGGGACTGAAGCTTTCTTT.

The chain employs TRBV3-1 (or the pseudogene TRBV3-2) and TRBJ2-1; 7 bases are shared with TRBD1. The J segment lost 4 bases and the V segment lost 7 bases, leaving 13 bases of the junction unmatched. This CDR3 spans 16 amino acids. The germline V gene has CDR1 LGHDT and CDR2 YNNKEL (reference sequence). CDR3 protein: CASTKEQGPPYNEQFF. In DNA, the CDR3 is TGTGCCAGCACCAAAGAACAGGGGCCCCCTTACAATGAGCAGTTCTTC.

V and J are TRBV3-1 (or the pseudogene TRBV3-2) and TRBJ2-5; the D gene is possibly TRBD2 (6 bases). CDR1 and CDR2 (germline): LGHDT, YNNKEL (reference sequence). Between the trimmed V and J ends, which lost 4 bases and 5 bases, there was a span of 11 bases. This CDR3 spans 13 amino acids. CDR3 DNA: TGTGCCAGCAGCCCCCCCCGGGGGGAGACCCAGTACTTC. Amino acids: CASSPPRGETQYF.

The chain joins TRBV3-1 (or the pseudogene TRBV3-2) to TRBJ2-3; D gene unclear. V lost 1 base, J lost 4 bases, and 15 bases lay in between. This CDR3 comprises 16 residues. Germline CDR1 reads LGHDT; CDR2 reads YNNKEL (reference sequence). The DNA for the CDR3 is TGTGCCAGCAGCCAAGGCTCTAGTTCTACCCCAGATACGCAGTATTTT. Protein sequence: CASSQGSSSTPDTQYF.

The rearrangement uses TRBV24-1 and TRBJ2-2; D unclear. V was shortened by 4 bases and J by 6 bases, with 8 bases between the two germline ends. The CDR3 runs to 13 residues. Germline CDR1 reads KGHDR; CDR2 reads SFDVKD. The CDR3 nucleotides are TGTGCCACCAGTGACTCGGTCCCCGGGGAGCTGTTTTTT. This gives the protein CATSDSVPGELFF.

CDR3 nucleotide sequence: TGTGCCAGCAGTTCCCTGCCGCGGGGAGTGAACGAGCAGTACTTC. Translating it yields CASSSLPRGVNEQYF. The genes are TRBV27 and TRBJ2-7, with D possibly TRBD2 on 6 matching bases. The CDR3 contains 15 residues. The ends were cut back, 4 bases at V and 5 bases at J, with 18 bases in the middle. Looked up from germline, CDR1 is MNHEY and CDR2 is SMNVEV (reference sequence).

This rearrangement joins TRBV5-1 to TRBJ2-5; 9 bases line up with TRBD2. The CDR3 is made up of 15 amino acids. Germline CDR1 SGHRS, CDR2 YFSETQ. V lost 4 bases and J lost 2; bases outside the gene matches: 6. CDR3 loop: CASSSKTSGQETQYF. CDR3 in DNA: TGCGCCAGCAGCAGCAAGACTAGCGGACAAGAGACCCAGTACTTC.

V gene TRBV9 combines with J gene TRBJ1-6; the match to TRBD1 covers 8 bases. The trim removed 0 bases at V and 6 bases at J, leaving 8 bases unmatched. The CDR3 is 17 amino acids. Germline CDR1 is SGDLS and CDR2 is YYNGEE. This chain's CDR3 is CASSVATGQAFNSPLHF. In DNA, the CDR3 is TGTGCCAGCAGCGTAGCTACGGGACAGGCTTTTAATTCACCCCTCCACTTT.

This clone came up once. The chain couples TRBV27 to TRBJ1-3; D remains ambiguous. Germline assignment: CDR1 MNHEY and CDR2 SMNVEV (reference sequence). Between the trimmed V and J ends, which lost 5 bases and 0 bases, there was a span of 8 bases. CDR3 size: 14 residues. The CDR3: CASSPLSSGNTIYF. The CDR3 DNA reads as TGTGCCAGCAGTCCGTTGAGCTCTGGAAACACCATATATTTT.

The chain is built from TRBV6-5 and TRBJ1-2; D gene unclear. CDR3 length equals 15 residues. V lost 7 bases to trimming and J lost 0 bases, with 15 bases between them. Germline lookup yields CDR1 MNHEY and CDR2 SVGAGI. The CDR3 here is CASTAESSANYGYTF. CDR3 sequence (DNA): TGTGCCAGCACCGCGGAGAGTTCGGCTAACTATGGCTACACCTTC.

The gene calls are TRBV2 and TRBJ2-2; D is perhaps TRBD2 (6 bases). The germline CDR1 and CDR2 sequences are SNHLY and FYNNEI. V lost 6 bases and J lost 0, with 14 bases in between. This CDR3 contains 16 residues. CDR3 sequence reads: CASSARGAANTGELFF. The CDR3 DNA reads TGTGCCAGCAGCGCACGCGGGGCTGCGAACACCGGGGAGCTGTTTTTT.

This chain connects TRBV30 to TRBJ1-1; unclear D gene. V gave up 0 bases and J gave up 1 base, with 6 bases separating them. Germline V CDR1 and CDR2: GTSNPN, SVGIG (reference sequence). This CDR3 is 13 amino acids long. CDR3 nucleotide sequence: TGTGCCTGGAGTGTACAGTGGAACACTGAAGCTTTCTTT. This encodes CAWSVQWNTEAFF. Combining the CDR3 with reference TRBV30 and TRBJ1-1 gives the whole variable domain SQTIHQWPATLVQPVGSPLSLECTVEGTSNPNLYWYRQAAGRGLQLLFYSVGIGQISSEVPQNLSASRPQDRQFILSSKKLLLSDSGFYLCAWSVQWNTEAFFGQGTRLTVV.

The chain is built from TRBV15 and TRBJ2-1; TRBD2 is a possible D gene (6 bases). The CDR3 is made up of 18 amino acids. Germline lookup yields CDR1 LNHNV and CDR2 YYDKDF (reference sequence). V lost 5 bases and J lost 10, with 30 bases in between. Here the CDR3 reads CATSGRVPLGGVVSEQFF. CDR3 sequence (DNA): TGTGCCACCAGCGGACGGGTCCCCTTGGGCGGGGTGGTGTCAGAGCAGTTCTTC.

This clone appeared a few times. The chain has TRBV18 and TRBJ1-2; the match to TRBD1 covers 9 bases. Germline V gives CDR1 KGHSH, CDR2 LQKENI. This CDR3 has 15 amino acids. Losses at the gene ends were 3 bases for V and 2 bases for J; bases not matched to a gene: 4. CDR3 nucleotides: TGTGCCAGCTCACCCCAGGGGACAGGGAACTATGGCTACACCTTC. It is translated as CASSPQGTGNYGYTF. The variable domain in full, completed from reference TRBV18 and TRBJ1-2, reads NAGVMQNPRHLVRRRGQEARLRCSPMKGHSHVYWYRQLPEEGLKFMVYLQKENIIDESGMPKERFSAEFPKEGPSILRIQQVVRGDSAAYFCASSPQGTGNYGYTFGSGTRLTVV.

J is TRBJ1-1 and V is TRBV3-1 (or the pseudogene TRBV3-2); 9 bases agree with TRBD1. The junction had 9 bases not matched to a gene; V was cut back by 1 base and J by 6 bases. This CDR3 has 16 residues. Germline V gives CDR1 LGHDT, CDR2 YNNKEL (reference sequence). CDR3 bases: TGTGCCAGCAGCCAAGGAGACGGGACAGGGAGGCCTGAAGCTTTCTTT. Protein product: CASSQGDGTGRPEAFF.

This rearrangement joins TRBV9 to TRBJ1-5; 12 bases agree with TRBD1. This CDR3 has 15 amino acids. Germline V lookup: CDR1 SGDLS, CDR2 YYNGEE. J gave up 4 bases and V 3 bases, and 2 bases lay outside the gene matches. In DNA, the CDR3 is TGTGCCAGCAGCGCGGGACAGGGGGCGAATCAGCCCCAGCATTTT. Translating it yields CASSAGQGANQPQHF.

The V call is TRBV10-3, the J call TRBJ1-2; TRBD1 matches 8 bases. Germline V lookup: CDR1 ENHRY, CDR2 SYGVKD. V shed 6 bases and J 4 bases; nucleotides not matched to a gene: 7. This CDR3 has 14 amino acids. DNA for the CDR3: TGTGCCATCAGCCCCTCCGGGACAGGCTATGGCTACACCTTC. Amino acids: CAISPSGTGYGYTF.

The chain carries TRBV12-3 or TRBV12-4 and TRBJ2-7; a possible D gene is TRBD1 (6 bases). The V and J ends lost 8 bases and 2 bases respectively, with 13 bases between them. CDR3 length: 13 residues. The DNA of the CDR3 is TGTGCCAGCGCCGAAGCAGGGGCCTACGAGCAGTACTTC. Protein sequence: CASAEAGAYEQYF.

This chain uses TRBV6-1 with TRBJ1-5, with TRBD1 as a possible D gene (5 bases). The CDR3 has 17 amino acids. Trimming took 2 bases from V and 0 from J, leaving 14 bases between them. Germline values: CDR1 MNHNS, CDR2 SASEGT. The CDR3 DNA reads as TGTGCCAGCAGTGAATTGGGGGGGAGTTATAGCAATCAGCCCCAGCATTTT. Translation: CASSELGGSYSNQPQHF.

J is TRBJ1-5 and V is TRBV6-5; weak D call: TRBD1 (5 bases). Trimming pared 6 bases from V and 4 bases from J, leaving 16 bases between. The CDR3 length is 15 residues. The V gene's germline CDR1 is MNHEY and CDR2 SVGAGI. CDR3 sequence: CASRPAGVGNQPQHF. CDR3 nucleotide sequence: TGTGCCAGCAGGCCGGCGGGGGTTGGGAATCAGCCCCAGCATTTT.

This rearrangement joins TRBV7-9 to TRBJ1-2; 9 nucleotides match TRBD1. CDR3 length: 15 amino acids. Germline V gene lookup returns CDR1 SEHNR and CDR2 FQNEAQ (reference sequence). With 2 bases clipped from V and 5 bases from J, the junction kept 6 bases outside the gene matches. CDR3 nucleotide sequence: TGTGCCAGCAGCTTAAAGGGGGGACAGGGATATGGCTACACCTTC. This sequence encodes CASSLKGGQGYGYTF.

The count of this clone is one. The chain carries TRBV6-5 and TRBJ2-1; 8 bases are a match to TRBD1. Germline V gene data show CDR1 as MNHEY and CDR2 as SVGAGI. V gave up 10 bases and J gave up 3 bases; unmatched junction bases: 11. CDR3 length: 15 residues. CDR3 loop: CATTQWTGSYNEQFF. The CDR3 DNA follows: TGTGCCACCACCCAGTGGACAGGGAGCTACAATGAGCAGTTCTTC.

This clone occurred a few times. In nucleotides, the CDR3 is TGTGCCAGCAGCCCCACCGAAACAGCCTACGAGCAGTACTTC. This sequence encodes CASSPTETAYEQYF. The chain has TRBV5-4 and TRBJ2-7; D is undetermined. V shed 4 bases and J shed 2 bases, with 13 bases lying between them. The CDR3 loop spans 14 amino acids. The germline CDR1 and CDR2 sequences are SGHNT and YYREEE (reference sequence).

The CDR3 DNA follows: TGTGCCAGTATCGGGACAGACCGATTGAACACTGAAGCTTTCTTT. It is translated as CASIGTDRLNTEAFF. V and J are TRBV19 and TRBJ1-1, with 7 bases fitting TRBD1. V lost 7 bases, J lost 0 bases, and 8 bases stayed unmatched. CDR3 length equals 15 residues. Germline CDR1 LNHDA, CDR2 SQIVND (reference sequence). The whole variable domain, remainder taken from reference TRBV19 and TRBJ1-1, is DGGITQSPKYLFRKEGQNVTLSCEQNLNHDAMYWYRQDPGQGLRLIYYSQIVNDFQKGDIAEGYSVSREKKESFPLTVTSAQKNPTAFYLCASIGTDRLNTEAFFGQGTRLTVV.

This clone has just one count. DNA for the CDR3: TGCGCCAGCACTCAGGCAGGGATCGGCTACACCTTC. This encodes CASTQAGIGYTF. This chain links TRBV5-1 with TRBJ1-2, with a tentative D call TRBD1 (5 bases). In germline, CDR1 is SGHRS, CDR2 YFSETQ. The V gene lost 6 bases and the J gene lost 8 bases, with 14 bases spanning the gap. The CDR3 extends over 12 amino acids. Full variable domain (missing parts from reference TRBV5-1 and TRBJ1-2): KAGVTQTPRYLIKTRGQQVTLSCSPISGHRSVSWYQQTPGQGLQFLFEYFSETQRNKGNFPGRFSGRQFSNSRSEMNVSTLELGDSALYLCASTQAGIGYTFGSGTRLTVV.